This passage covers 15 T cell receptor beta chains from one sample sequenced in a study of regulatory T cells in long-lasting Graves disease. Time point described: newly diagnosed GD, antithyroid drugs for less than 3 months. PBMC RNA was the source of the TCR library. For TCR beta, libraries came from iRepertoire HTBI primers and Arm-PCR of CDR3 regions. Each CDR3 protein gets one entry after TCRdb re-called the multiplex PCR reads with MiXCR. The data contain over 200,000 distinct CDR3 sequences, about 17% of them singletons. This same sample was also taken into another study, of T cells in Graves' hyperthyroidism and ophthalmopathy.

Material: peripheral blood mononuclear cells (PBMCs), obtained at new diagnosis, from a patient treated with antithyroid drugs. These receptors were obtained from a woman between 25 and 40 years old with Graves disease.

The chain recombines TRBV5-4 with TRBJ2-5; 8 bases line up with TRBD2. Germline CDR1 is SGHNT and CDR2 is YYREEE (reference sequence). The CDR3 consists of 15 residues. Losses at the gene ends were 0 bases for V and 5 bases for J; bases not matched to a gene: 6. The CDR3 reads CASSLVSGDSETQYF. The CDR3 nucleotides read TGTGCCAGCAGCTTGGTTAGCGGGGACTCGGAGACCCAGTACTTC. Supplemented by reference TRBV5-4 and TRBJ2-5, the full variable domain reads ETGVTQSPTHLIKTRGQQVTLRCSSQSGHNTVSWYQQALGQGPQFIFQYYREEENGRGNFPPRFSGLQFPNYSSELNVNALELDDSALYLCASSLVSGDSETQYFGPGTRLLVL.

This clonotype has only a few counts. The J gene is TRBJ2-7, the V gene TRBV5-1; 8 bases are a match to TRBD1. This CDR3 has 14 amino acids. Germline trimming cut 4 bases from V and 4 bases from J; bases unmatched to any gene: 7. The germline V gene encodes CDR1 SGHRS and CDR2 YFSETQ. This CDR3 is CASSRQGILYEQYF. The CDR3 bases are TGCGCCAGCAGCAGACAGGGGATTTTGTACGAGCAGTACTTC.

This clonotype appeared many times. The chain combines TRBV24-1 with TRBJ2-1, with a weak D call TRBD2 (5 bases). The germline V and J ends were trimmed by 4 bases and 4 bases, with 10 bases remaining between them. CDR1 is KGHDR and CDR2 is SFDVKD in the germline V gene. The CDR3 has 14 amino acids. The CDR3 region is CATSENGKYNEQFF. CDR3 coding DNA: TGTGCCACCAGTGAGAACGGGAAATACAATGAGCAGTTCTTC.

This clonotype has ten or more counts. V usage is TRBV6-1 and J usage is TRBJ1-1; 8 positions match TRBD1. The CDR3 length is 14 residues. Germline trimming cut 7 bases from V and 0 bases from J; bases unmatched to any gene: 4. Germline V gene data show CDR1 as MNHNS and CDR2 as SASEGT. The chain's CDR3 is CASTRQGLNTEAFF. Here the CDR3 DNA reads TGTGCCAGCACCCGACAGGGGCTGAACACTGAAGCTTTCTTT.

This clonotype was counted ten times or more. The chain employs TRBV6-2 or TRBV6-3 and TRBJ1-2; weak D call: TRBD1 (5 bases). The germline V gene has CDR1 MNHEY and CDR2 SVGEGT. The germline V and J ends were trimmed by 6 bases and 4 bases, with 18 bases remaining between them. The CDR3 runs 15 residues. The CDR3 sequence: CASRPTQGWGYGYTF. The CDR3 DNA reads TGTGCCAGCAGGCCAACGCAGGGCTGGGGCTATGGCTACACCTTC.

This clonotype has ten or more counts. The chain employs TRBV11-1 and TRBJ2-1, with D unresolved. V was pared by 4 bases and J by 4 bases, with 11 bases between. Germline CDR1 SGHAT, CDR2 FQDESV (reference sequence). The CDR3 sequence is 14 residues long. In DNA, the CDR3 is TGTGCCAGCAGCTCCGACCGATTATACAATGAGCAGTTCTTC. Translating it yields CASSSDRLYNEQFF.

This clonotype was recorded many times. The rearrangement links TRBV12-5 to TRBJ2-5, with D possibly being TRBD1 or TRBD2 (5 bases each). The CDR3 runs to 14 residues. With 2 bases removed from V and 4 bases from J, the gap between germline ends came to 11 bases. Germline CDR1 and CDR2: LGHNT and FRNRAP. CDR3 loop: CASGLPSGGETQYF. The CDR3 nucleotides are TGTGCTAGTGGTTTGCCCTCTGGGGGAGAGACCCAGTACTTC. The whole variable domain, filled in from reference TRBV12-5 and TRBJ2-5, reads DARVTQTPRHKVTEMGQEVTMRCQPILGHNTVFWYRQTMMQGLELLAYFRNRAPLDDSGMPKDRFSAEMPDATLATLKIQPSEPRDSAVYFCASGLPSGGETQYFGPGTRLLVL.

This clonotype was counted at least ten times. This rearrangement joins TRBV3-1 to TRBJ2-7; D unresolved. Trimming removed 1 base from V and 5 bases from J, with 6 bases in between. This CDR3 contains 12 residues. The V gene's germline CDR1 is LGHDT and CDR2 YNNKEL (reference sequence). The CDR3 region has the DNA TGTGCCAGCAGCCAAGTCATGGACGAGCAGTACTTC. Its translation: CASSQVMDEQYF.

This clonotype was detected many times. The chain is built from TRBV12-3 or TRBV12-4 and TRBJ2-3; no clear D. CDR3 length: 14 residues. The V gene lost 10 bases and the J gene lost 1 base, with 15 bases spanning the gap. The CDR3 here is CATRLVGGTDTQYF. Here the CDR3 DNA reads TGTGCCACCCGATTGGTGGGCGGCACAGATACGCAGTATTTT.

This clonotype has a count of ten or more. CDR3 sequence reads: CASGREATNEKLFF. DNA for the CDR3: TGTGCCAGCGGGAGAGAGGCAACTAATGAAAAACTGTTTTTT. The chain uses TRBV7-8 and TRBJ1-4; D is undetermined. CDR1 SGHVS and CDR2 FQNEAQ come from the germline V gene. The CDR3 consists of 14 residues. With 8 bases removed from V and 0 bases from J, the gap between germline ends came to 10 bases.

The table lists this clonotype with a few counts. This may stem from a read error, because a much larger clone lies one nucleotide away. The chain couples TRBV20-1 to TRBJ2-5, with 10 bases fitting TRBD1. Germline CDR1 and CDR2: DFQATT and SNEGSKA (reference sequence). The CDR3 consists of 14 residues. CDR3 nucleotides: TGCAGTGGAGGGACAGGGGTGTGGGAAGAGCCCCAGTACTTC. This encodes CSGGTGVWEEPQYF.

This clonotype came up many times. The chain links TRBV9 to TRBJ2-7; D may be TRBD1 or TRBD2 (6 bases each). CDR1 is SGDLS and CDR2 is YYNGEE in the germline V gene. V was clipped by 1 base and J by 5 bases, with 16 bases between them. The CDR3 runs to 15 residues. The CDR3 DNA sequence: TGTGCCAGCAGCGTACAGGGAAACGGGGGCAACGAGCAGTACTTC. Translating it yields CASSVQGNGGNEQYF. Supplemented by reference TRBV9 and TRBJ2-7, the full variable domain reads DSGVTQTPKHLITATGQRVTLRCSPRSGDLSVYWYQQSLDQGLQFLIQYYNGEERAKGNILERFSAQQFPDLHSELNLSSLELGDSALYFCASSVQGNGGNEQYFGPGTRLTVT.

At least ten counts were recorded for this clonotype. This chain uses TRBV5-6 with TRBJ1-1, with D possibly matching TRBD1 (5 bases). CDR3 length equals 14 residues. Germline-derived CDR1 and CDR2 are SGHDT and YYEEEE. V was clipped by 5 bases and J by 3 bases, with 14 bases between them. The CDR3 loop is CASSLRTGHTEAFF. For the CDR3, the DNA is TGTGCCAGCAGTCTGCGCACGGGGCACACTGAAGCTTTCTTT.

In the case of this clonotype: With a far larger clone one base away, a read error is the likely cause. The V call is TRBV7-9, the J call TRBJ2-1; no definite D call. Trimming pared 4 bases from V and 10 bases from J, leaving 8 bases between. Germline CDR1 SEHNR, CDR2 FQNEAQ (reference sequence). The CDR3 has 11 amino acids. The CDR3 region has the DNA TGTGCCAGCAGCTCTGGCCTCGAGCAGTTCTTC. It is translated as CASSSGLEQFF.

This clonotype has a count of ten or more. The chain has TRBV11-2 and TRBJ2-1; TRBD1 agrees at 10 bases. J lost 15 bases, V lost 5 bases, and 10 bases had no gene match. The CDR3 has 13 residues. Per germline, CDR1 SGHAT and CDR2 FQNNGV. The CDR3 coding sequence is TGTGCCAGCAGCAACCTAGACAGGGGGCTCCTGTTCTTC. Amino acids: CASSNLDRGLLFF.